These T cell receptor beta chains were read from a single sample in a study of regulatory T cells in long-lasting Graves disease. In TCRdb, the multiplex PCR reads were re-called with MiXCR into one record per CDR3 protein. The table shows 440,000 or so distinct CDR3 sequences, with about 16% occurring only once. This same sample was also taken into another study, of T cells in Graves' hyperthyroidism and ophthalmopathy.

The sequenced sample was peripheral blood mononuclear cells (PBMCs), obtained at new diagnosis, from a patient treated with antithyroid drugs. The source of these receptors is a woman younger than 45 with Graves disease. Each CDR3 is given with its conserved first and last residue.

v_call: TRBV5-1
cdr3_aa: CASSLAPSGLYEQYF

v_call: TRBV9
cdr3_aa: CASSVVPILAGGADTQYF

v_call: TRBV20-1
cdr3_aa: CSARESLKGARNGYTF

v_call: TRBV10-3
cdr3_aa: CAISETIESSGAPGNEQFF

v_call: TRBV5-1
cdr3_aa: CASSLAHSSGSTDTQYF

v_call: TRBV28
cdr3_aa: CASSLGGHLNYGYTF

v_call: TRBV11-1
cdr3_aa: CASRGPGVAFF

v_call: TRBV5-1
cdr3_aa: CASSSGTVDTDTQYF

v_call: TRBV30
cdr3_aa: CACTQGTTNAEAFF

v_call: TRBV28
cdr3_aa: CATRTGGARGYTF

v_call: TRBV7-9
cdr3_aa: CASSLGDEKAYEQYF

v_call: TRBV3-1
cdr3_aa: CASSRGANEQFF

v_call: TRBV15
cdr3_aa: CATSRDLDRNNEQFF

v_call: TRBV7-9
cdr3_aa: CASSSQLTGELFF

v_call: TRBV7-9
cdr3_aa: CASSQALVEQFF

v_call: TRBV5-4
cdr3_aa: CASSGRGWESIGETQYF

v_call: TRBV7-9
cdr3_aa: CASSQNSLGVGLGGYTF

v_call: TRBV3-1
cdr3_aa: CASSRATGDEAFF

v_call: TRBV20-1
cdr3_aa: CSARGRQPRSMVNIQYF

v_call: TRBV5-4
cdr3_aa: CASGVGLGSYEQYF

v_call: TRBV5-1
cdr3_aa: CASSGSRTSGNTNTGELFF

v_call: TRBV5-5
cdr3_aa: CASGGTGSSYEQYF

v_call: TRBV20-1
cdr3_aa: CSARDQVNTEAFF

v_call: TRBV5-1
cdr3_aa: CASSLAGVHTF

v_call: TRBV15
cdr3_aa: CATSRDRGGDYGYTF

v_call: TRBV29-1
cdr3_aa: CATGAGDNSPLHF

v_call: TRBV13
cdr3_aa: CASSLRQEQFF

v_call: TRBV20-1
cdr3_aa: CSAPGQLIDTQYF

v_call: TRBV12-3/TRBV12-4
cdr3_aa: CASSLGPGLATTGELFF